This TCR beta chain was profiled in a study of PD-L1 blockade in urothelial cancer. Study-level background: T cell content in blood samples showed a median of 141,255.

Time point in this sample: pretreatment peripheral blood. About this clone itself: What it binds is unknown.

General study results and limits: Durable-benefit patients had greater expansion of tumor-associated blood clones at 3 weeks.

This table comes from immunoSEQ multiplex PCR, and its TCRdb copy is limited to in-frame clones, with some not included. This table has roughly 77,000 clones, 84% appearing once. The sequence came from a woman in her 70s with urothelial cancer. Source: PBMCs, taken around atezolizumab (anti-PD-L1) treatment.

The DNA of the CDR3 is TGTGCCAGCATTTGGGGGACAGGGAGGGGCGAGCAGTACTTC. Residues: CASIWGTGRGEQYF. V usage is TRBV2 and J usage is TRBJ2-7; 9 positions agree with TRBD1. This CDR3 has 14 amino acids. Germline V gene lookup returns CDR1 SNHLY and CDR2 FYNNEI. V was clipped by 7 bases and J by 6 bases; unmatched bases: 10.